The TCR beta chain under discussion was sequenced for a study of blood T cell repertoires in COVID-19. Some clones are missing from TCRdb's copy, which holds only in-frame ones; the method was immunoSEQ multiplex PCR. The repertoire holds approximately 240,000 clones, with 65% to 85% as singletons. This CDR3 has 14 residues. V shed 5 bases and J shed 2 bases, with 12 bases lying between them. Germline loops: CDR1 SEHNR, CDR2 FQNEAQ (reference sequence). The sequence was collected from a woman in her forties with active or convalescent COVID-19. The chain uses TRBV7-9 and TRBJ1-2; a weak D match, TRBD1 (5 bases). Sequenced material: peripheral blood. The CDR3 spells CASSPPTVNYGYTF. DNA of the CDR3: TGTGCCAGCAGCCCCCCGACAGTCAACTATGGCTACACCTTC.